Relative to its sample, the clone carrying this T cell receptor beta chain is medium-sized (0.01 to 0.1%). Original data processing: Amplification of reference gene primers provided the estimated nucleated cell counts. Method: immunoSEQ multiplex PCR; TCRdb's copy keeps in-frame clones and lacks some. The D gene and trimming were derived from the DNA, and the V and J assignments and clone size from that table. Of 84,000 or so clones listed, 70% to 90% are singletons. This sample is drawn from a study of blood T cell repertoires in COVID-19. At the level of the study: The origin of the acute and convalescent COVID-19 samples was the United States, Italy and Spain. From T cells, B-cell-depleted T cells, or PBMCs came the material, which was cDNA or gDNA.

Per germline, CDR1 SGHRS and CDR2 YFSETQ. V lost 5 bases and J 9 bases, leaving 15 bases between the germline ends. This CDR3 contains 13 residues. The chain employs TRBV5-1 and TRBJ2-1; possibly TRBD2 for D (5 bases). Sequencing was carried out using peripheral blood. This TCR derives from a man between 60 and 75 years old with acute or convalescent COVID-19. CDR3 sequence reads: CASREAAEGEQFF. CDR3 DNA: TGCGCCAGCAGAGAGGCCGCCGAGGGTGAGCAGTTCTTC.